This note documents a single T cell receptor (beta chain) sequence. This CDR3 spans 13 amino acids. J gave up 3 bases and V 3 bases, and 2 bases lay outside the gene matches. Germline CDR1 is SQVTM and CDR2 is ANQGSEA. This sample is drawn from a study of glioma-infiltrating T cells. TCR alpha and beta CDR3 regions were amplified from RNA using iRepertoire nested multiplex PCR. TCRdb reanalysed the multiplex PCR reads using MiXCR and keeps one entry per CDR3 protein. In the table there are about 140,000 distinct CDR3 sequences, approximately 39% of which are singletons. The V and J genes are TRBV29-1 and TRBJ2-1, with 7 bases matching TRBD1. The sample taken for sequencing was glioma tissue, nonneoplastic brain tissue, or PBMCs (not recorded which). This TCR was recovered from a human donor with low-grade glioma or glioblastoma, undergoing nonglioma brain surgery, or in good health (not recorded which). The CDR3 DNA reads TGCAGCGTTGAGCCAGGGGGCTACAATGAGCAGTTCTTC. This encodes CSVEPGGYNEQFF.